This T cell receptor beta chain appears in the sequencing data of a study of cytomegalovirus exposure and HLA in healthy donors. Findings and caveats of the study: TRBV6-2, TRBV6-3 and some other V segments were unresolvable in 87-base-pair reads. In a later analysis, an Asian-associated ancestry cluster reportedly showed fewer N-insertions than the roughly 700-donor mean. The likely origin of a cluster of highly shared sequence variants was a sequencing artifact.

Worth noting for this clone: Its target is unknown.

This PCR relied on a set of 60 Vbeta primers and 13 Jbeta primers. Assay used: immunoSEQ multiplex PCR; TCRdb lists only in-frame clones, some missing. Of around 150,000 clones in the sample, roughly 85% were seen once. The CDR3 consists of 14 residues. V shed 6 bases and J 4 bases; nucleotides not matched to a gene: 5. Germline-derived CDR1 and CDR2 are WSHSY and SAAADI. Sequenced material: PBMCs. This TCR derives from a woman in her fifties or sixties in good health and CMV-seronegative. The chain joins TRBV10-2 to TRBJ2-7, with 11 bases matching TRBD1. The CDR3 nucleotides read TGCGCCAGCAGGATTGGACAGGGGGCTTACGAGCAGTACTTC. Translation: CASRIGQGAYEQYF.